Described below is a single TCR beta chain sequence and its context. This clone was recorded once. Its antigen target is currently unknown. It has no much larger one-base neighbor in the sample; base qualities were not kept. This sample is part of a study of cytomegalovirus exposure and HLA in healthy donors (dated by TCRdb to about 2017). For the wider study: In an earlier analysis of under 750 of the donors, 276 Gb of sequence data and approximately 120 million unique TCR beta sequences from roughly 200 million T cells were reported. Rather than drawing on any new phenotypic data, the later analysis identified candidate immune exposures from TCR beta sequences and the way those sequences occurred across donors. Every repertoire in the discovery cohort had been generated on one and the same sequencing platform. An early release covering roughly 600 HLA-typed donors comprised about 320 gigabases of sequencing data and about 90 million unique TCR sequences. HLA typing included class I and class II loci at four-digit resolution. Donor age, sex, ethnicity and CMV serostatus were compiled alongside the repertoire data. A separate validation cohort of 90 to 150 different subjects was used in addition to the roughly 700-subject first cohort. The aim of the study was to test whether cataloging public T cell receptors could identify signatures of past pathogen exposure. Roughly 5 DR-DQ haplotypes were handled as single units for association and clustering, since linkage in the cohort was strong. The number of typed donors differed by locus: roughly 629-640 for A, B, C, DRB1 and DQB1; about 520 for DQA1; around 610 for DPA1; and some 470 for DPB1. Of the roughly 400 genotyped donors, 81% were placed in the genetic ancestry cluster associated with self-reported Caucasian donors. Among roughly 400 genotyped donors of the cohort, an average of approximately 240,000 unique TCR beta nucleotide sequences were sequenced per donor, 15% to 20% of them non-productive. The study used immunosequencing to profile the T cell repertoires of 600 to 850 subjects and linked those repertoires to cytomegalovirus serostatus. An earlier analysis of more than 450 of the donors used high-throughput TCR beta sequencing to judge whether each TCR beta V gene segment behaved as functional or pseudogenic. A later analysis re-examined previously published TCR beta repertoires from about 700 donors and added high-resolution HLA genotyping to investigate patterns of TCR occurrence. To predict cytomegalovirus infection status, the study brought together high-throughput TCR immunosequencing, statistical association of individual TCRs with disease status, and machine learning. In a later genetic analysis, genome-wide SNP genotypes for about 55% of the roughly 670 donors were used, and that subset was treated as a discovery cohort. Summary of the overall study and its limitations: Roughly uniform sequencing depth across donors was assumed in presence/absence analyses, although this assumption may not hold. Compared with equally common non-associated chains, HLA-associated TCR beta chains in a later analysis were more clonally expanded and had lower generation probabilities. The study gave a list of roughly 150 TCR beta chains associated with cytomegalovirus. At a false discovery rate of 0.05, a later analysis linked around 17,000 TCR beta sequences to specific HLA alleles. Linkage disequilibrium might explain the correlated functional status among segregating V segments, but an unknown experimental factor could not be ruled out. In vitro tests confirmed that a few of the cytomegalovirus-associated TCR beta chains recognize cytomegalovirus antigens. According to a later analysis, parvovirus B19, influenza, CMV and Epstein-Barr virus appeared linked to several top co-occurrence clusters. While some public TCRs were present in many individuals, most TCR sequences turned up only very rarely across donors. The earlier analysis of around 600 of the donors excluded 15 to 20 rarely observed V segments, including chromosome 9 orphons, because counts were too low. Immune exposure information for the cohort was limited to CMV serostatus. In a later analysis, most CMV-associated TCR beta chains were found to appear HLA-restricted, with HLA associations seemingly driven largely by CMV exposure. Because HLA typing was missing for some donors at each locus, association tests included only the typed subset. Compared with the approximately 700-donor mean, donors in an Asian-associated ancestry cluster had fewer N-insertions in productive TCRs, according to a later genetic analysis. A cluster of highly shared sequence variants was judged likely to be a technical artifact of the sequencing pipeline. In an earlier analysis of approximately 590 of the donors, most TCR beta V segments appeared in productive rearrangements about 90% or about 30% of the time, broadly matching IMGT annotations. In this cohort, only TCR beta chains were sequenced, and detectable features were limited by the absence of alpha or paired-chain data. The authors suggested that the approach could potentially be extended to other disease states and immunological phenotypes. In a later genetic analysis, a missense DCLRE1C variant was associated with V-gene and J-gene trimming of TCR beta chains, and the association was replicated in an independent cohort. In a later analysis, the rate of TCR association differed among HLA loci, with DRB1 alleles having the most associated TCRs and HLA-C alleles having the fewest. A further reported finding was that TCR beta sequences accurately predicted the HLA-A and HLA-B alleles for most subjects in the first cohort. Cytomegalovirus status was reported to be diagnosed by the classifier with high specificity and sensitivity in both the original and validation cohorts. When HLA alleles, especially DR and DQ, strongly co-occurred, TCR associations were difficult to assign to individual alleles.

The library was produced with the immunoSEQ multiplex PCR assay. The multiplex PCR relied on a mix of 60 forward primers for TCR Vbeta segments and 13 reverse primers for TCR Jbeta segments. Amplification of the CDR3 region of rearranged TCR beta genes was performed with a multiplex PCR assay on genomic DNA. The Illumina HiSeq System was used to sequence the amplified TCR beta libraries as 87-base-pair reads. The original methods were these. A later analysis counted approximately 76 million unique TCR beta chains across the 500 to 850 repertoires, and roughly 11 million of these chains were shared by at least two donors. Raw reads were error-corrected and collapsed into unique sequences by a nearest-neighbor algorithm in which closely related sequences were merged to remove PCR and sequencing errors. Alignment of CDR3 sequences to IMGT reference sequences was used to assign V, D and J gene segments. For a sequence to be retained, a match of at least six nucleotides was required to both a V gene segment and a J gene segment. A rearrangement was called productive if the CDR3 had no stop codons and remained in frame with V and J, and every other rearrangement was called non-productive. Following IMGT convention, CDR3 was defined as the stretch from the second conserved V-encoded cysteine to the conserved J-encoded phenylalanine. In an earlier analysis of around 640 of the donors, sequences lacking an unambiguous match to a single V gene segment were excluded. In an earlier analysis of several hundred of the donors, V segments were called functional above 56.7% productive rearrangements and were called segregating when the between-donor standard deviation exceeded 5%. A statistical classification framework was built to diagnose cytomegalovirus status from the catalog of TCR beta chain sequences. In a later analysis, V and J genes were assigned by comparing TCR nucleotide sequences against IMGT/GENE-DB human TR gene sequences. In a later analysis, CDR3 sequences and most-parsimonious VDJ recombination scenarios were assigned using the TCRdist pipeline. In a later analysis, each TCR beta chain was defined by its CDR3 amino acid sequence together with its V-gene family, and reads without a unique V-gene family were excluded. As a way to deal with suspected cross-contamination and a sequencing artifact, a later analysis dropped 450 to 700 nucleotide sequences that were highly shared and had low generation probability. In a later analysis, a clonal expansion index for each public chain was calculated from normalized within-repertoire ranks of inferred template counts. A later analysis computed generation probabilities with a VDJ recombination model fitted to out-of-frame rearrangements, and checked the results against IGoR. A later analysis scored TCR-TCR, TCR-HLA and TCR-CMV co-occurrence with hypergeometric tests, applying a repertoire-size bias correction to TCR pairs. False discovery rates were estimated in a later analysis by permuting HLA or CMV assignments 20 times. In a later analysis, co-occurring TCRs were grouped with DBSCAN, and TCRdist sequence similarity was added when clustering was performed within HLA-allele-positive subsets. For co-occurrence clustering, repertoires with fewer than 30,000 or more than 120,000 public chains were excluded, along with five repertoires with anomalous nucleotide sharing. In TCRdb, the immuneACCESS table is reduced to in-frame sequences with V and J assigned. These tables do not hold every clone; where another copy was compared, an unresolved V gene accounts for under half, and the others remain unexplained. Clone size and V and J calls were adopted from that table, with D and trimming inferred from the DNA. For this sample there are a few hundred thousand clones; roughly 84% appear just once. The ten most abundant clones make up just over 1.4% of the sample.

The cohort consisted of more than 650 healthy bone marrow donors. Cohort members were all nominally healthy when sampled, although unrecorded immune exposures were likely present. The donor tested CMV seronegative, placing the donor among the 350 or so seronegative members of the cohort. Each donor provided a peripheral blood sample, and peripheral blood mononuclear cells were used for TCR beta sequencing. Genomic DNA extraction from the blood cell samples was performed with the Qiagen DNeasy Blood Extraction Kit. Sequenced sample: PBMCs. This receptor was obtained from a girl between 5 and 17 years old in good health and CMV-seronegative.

CDR3 sequence: CASSLGGLAGGLRHTDTQYF. The base sequence is TGCGCCAGCAGCTTGGGGGGACTAGCGGGGGGCCTTCGACACACAGATACGCAGTATTTT. This sequence uses TRBV5-1 and TRBJ2-3, and TRBD2 matches 15 of the central bases. Reading the germline V gene gives CDR1 SGHRS and CDR2 YFSETQ. The CDR3 contains 20 residues, cysteine and phenylalanine counted. Left in the record is the CDR3 DNA by itself, 60 bases read in frame from the first base. Trimming removed 0 bases from V and 2 bases from J; the gene matches leave 10 bases unexplained.